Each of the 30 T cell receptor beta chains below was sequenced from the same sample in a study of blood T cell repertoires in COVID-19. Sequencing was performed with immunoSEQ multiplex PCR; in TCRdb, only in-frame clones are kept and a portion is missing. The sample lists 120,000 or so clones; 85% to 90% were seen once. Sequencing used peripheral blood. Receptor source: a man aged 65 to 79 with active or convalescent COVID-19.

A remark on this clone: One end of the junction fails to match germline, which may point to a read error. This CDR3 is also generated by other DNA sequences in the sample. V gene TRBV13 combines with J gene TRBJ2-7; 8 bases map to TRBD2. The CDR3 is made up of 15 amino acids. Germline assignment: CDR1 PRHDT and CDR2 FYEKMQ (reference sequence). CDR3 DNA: TGCGCCCGCCGGTCCGGGGGGGGGTTAACCTACGAGCAGTACTTC. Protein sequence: CARRSGGGLTYEQYF.

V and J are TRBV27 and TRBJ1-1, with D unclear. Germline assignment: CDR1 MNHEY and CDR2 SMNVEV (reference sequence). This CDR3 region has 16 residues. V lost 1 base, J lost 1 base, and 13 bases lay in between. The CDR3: CASSLLPGVRNTEAFF. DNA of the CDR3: TGTGCCAGCAGTTTATTGCCCGGGGTGAGGAACACTGAAGCTTTCTTT.

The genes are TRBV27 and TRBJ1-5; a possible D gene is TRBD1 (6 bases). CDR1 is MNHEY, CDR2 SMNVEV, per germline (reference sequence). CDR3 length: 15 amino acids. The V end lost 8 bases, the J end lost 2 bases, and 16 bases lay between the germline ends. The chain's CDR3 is CASWTVTGGNQPQHF. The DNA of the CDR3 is TGTGCCAGCTGGACAGTGACTGGTGGCAATCAGCCCCAGCATTTT.

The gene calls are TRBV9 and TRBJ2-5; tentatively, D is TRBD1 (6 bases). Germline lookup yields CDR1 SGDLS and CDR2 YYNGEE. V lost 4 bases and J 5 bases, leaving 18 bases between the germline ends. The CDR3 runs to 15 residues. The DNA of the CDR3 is TGTGCCAGCAGCCGCCGTGGGGGCGAAGGGGAGACCCAGTACTTC. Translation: CASSRRGGEGETQYF.

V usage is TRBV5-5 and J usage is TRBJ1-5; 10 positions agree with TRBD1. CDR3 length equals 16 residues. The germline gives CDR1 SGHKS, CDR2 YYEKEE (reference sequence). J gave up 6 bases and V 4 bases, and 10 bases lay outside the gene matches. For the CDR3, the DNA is TGTGCCAGCAGCGGGCCCGGGACAGGGGTCGGTCAGCCCCAGCATTTT. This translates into CASSGPGTGVGQPQHF. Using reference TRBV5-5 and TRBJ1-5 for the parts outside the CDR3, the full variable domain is DAGVTQSPTHLIKTRGQQVTLRCSPISGHKSVSWYQQVLGQGPQFIFQYYEKEERGRGNFPDRFSARQFPNYSSELNVNALLLGDSALYLCASSGPGTGVGQPQHFGDGTRLSIL.

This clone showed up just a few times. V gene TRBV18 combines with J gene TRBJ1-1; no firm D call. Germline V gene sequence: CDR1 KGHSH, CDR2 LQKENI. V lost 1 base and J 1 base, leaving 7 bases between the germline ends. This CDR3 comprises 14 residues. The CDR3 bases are TGTGCCAGCTCACCACGTCAGGAGAACACTGAAGCTTTCTTT. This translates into CASSPRQENTEAFF.

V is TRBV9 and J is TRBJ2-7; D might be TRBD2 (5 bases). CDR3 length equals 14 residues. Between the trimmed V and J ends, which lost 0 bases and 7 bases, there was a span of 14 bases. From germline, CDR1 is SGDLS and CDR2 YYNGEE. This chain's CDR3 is CASSVEDSRGEQYF. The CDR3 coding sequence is TGTGCCAGCAGCGTAGAGGACTCCCGAGGGGAGCAGTACTTC. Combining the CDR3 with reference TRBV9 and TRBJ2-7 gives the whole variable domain DSGVTQTPKHLITATGQRVTLRCSPRSGDLSVYWYQQSLDQGLQFLIQYYNGEERAKGNILERFSAQQFPDLHSELNLSSLELGDSALYFCASSVEDSRGEQYFGPGTRLTVT.

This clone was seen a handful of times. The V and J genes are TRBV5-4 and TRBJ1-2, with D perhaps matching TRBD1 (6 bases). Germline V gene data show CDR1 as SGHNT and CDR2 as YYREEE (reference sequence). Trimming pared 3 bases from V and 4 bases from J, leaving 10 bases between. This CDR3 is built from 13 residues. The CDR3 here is CASSYRDRYGYTF. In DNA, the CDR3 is TGTGCCAGCAGCTACAGGGATCGCTATGGCTACACCTTC.

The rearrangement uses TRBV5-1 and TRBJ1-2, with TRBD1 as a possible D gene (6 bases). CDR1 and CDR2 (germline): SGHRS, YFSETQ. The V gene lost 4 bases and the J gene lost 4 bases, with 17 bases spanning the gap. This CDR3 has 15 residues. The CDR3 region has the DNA TGCGCCAGCAGCCTGGGGGGGCAGCCCAGCTATGGCTACACCTTC. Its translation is CASSLGGQPSYGYTF.

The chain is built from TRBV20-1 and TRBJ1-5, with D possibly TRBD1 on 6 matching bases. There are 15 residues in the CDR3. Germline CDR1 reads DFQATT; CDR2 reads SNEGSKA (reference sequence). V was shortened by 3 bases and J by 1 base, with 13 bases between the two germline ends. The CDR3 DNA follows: TGCAGTGCTAGTACAGGGCGGCTAAGCAATCAGCCCCAGCATTTT. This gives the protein CSASTGRLSNQPQHF.

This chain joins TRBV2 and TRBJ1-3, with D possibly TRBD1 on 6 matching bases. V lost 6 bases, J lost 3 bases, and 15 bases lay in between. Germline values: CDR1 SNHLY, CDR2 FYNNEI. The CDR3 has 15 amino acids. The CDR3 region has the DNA TGTGCCAGCAGCGGAGGGGGGGGAGGTGGAAACACCATATATTTT. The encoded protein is CASSGGGGGGNTIYF.

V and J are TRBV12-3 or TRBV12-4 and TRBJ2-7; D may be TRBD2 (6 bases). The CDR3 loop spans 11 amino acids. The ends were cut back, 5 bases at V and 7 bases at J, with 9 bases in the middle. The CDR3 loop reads CASSIREEQYF. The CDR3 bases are TGTGCCAGCAGTATCCGGGAGGAGCAGTACTTC.

DNA of the CDR3: TGTGCCAGCAGTGGTCAGTCCTCCTACGAGCAGTACTTC. As protein: CASSGQSSYEQYF. The chain is built from TRBV28 and TRBJ2-7; D remains ambiguous. CDR3 length: 13 amino acids. Trimming left V 5 bases short and J 0 bases short, with 8 bases between. The germline CDR1 and CDR2 sequences are MDHEN and SYDVKM.

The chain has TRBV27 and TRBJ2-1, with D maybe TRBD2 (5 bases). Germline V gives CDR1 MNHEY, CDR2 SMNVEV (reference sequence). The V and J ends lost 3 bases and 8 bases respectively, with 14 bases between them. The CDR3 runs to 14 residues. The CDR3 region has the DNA TGTGCCAGCAGTTTTGTGGGTGCCGGGGATGAGCAGTTCTTC. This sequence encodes CASSFVGAGDEQFF.

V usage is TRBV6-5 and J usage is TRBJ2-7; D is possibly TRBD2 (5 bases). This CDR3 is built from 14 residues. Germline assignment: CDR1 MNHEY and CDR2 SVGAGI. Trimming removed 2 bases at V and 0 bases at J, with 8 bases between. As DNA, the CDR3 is TGTGCCAGCAGTTACGACGGGGTCTCCTACGAGCAGTACTTC. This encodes CASSYDGVSYEQYF.

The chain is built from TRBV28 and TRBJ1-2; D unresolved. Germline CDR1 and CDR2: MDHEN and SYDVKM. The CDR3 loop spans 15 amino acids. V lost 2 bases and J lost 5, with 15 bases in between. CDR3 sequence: CASSLPQKDLYGYTF. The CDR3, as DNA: TGTGCCAGCAGTTTACCACAGAAGGACTTATATGGCTACACCTTC.

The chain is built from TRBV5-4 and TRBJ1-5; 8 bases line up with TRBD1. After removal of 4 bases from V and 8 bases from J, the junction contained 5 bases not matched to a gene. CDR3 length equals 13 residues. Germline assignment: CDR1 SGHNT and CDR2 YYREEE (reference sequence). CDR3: CASSAGGKEPQHF. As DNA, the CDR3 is TGTGCCAGCAGCGCAGGGGGCAAGGAGCCCCAGCATTTT.

The CDR3 DNA sequence: TGTGCCAGCAGTTTATTCGGGGAAGACTCACCCCTCCACTTT. This gives the protein CASSLFGEDSPLHF. This sequence joins TRBV28 and TRBJ1-6, with unresolved D. V lost 1 base to trimming and J lost 10 bases, with 11 bases between them. Per germline, CDR1 MDHEN and CDR2 SYDVKM. The CDR3 is 14 residues long.

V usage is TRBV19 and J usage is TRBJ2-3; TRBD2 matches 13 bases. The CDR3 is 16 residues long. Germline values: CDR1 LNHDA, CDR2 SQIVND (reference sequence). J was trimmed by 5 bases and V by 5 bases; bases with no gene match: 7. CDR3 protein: CASSPGTSGNLDTQYF. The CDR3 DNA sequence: TGTGCCAGTAGTCCGGGGACTAGCGGGAATTTAGATACGCAGTATTTT.

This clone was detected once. The CDR3 DNA reads TGTGCCAGCAGCCCGGGGGGGGCCAGGGTTACGCAGTATTTT. It specifies CASSPGGARVTQYF. The genes are TRBV7-2 and TRBJ2-3, with 8 bases that match TRBD2. The CDR3 is 14 residues long. V gave up 5 bases and J gave up 8 bases; unmatched junction bases: 9. CDR1 is SGHTA and CDR2 is FQGNSA in the germline V gene.

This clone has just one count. In DNA, the CDR3 is TGTGCCAGTAGTATTACCTCGGGACAGGTAAACATGAATCAGCCCCAGCATTTT. It translates to CASSITSGQVNMNQPQHF. This rearrangement joins TRBV19 to TRBJ1-5; 8 bases agree with TRBD1. V shed 3 bases and J 4 bases; nucleotides not matched to a gene: 14. The CDR3 is 18 residues long. Germline V gene sequence: CDR1 LNHDA, CDR2 SQIVND (reference sequence).

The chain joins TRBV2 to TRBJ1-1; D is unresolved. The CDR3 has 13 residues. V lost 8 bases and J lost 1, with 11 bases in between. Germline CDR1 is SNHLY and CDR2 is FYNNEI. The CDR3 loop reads CASREVGNTEAFF. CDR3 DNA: TGTGCCAGCCGGGAGGTGGGGAACACTGAAGCTTTCTTT.

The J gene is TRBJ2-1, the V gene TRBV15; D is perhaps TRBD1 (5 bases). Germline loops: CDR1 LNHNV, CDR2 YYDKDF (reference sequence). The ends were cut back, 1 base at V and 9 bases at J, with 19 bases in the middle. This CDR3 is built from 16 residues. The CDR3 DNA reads TGTGCCACCAGCAGAGGGGGCCTGGGTGGGGCCAGTGAGCAGTTCTTC. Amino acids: CATSRGGLGGASEQFF. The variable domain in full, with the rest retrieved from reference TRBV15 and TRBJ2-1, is DAMVIQNPRYQVTQFGKPVTLSCSQTLNHNVMYWYQQKSSQAPKLLFHYYDKDFNNEADTPDNFQSRRPNTSFCFLDIRSPGLGDTAMYLCATSRGGLGGASEQFFGPGTRLTVL.

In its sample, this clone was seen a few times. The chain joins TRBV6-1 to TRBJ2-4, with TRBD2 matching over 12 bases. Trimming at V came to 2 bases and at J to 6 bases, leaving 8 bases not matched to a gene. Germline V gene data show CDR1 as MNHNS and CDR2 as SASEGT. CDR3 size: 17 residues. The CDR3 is CASSESLAGGKGNIQYF. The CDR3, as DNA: TGTGCCAGCAGTGAAAGTCTAGCGGGAGGGAAGGGAAACATTCAGTACTTC.

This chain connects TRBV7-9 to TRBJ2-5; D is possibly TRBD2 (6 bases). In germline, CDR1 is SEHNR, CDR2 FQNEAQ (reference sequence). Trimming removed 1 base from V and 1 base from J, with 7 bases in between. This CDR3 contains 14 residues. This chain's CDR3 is CASSLVAAQETQYF. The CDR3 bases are TGTGCCAGCAGCTTAGTAGCGGCCCAAGAGACCCAGTACTTC.

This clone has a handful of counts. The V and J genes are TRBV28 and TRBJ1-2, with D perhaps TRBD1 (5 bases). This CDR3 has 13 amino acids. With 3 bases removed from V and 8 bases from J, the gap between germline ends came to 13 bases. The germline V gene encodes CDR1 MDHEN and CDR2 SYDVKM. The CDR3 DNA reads TGTGCCAGCAGTTTTCAACAGGCTATAGGCTACACCTTC. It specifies CASSFQQAIGYTF.

Written as DNA, the CDR3 is TGTGCCAGCAGCTTCCGCCTAGCGGGAGACAATGAGCAGTTCTTC. Protein: CASSFRLAGDNEQFF. This chain uses TRBV7-2 with TRBJ2-1; 10 bases agree with TRBD2. The CDR3 spans 15 residues. The germline V gene encodes CDR1 SGHTA and CDR2 FQGNSA. Trimming cost V 3 bases and J 5 bases; bases outside gene matches: 4.

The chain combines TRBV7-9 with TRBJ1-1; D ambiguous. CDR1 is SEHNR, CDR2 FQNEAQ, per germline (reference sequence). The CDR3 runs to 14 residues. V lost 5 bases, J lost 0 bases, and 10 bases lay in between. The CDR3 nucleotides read TGTGCCAGCAGCGCGGGGAGTTTGAACACTGAAGCTTTCTTT. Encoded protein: CASSAGSLNTEAFF. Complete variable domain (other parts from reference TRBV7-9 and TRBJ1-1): DTGVSQNPRHKITKRGQNVTFRCDPISEHNRLYWYRQTLGQGPEFLTYFQNEAQLEKSRLLSDRFSAERPKGSFSTLEIQRTEQGDSAMYLCASSAGSLNTEAFFGQGTRLTVV.

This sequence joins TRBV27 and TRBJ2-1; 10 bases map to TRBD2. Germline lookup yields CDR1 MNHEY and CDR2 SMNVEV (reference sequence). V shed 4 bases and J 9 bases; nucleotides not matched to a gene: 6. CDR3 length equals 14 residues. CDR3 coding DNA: TGTGCCAGCAGTTCTATACTAGCGGGAATTGAGCAGTTCTTC. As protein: CASSSILAGIEQFF.

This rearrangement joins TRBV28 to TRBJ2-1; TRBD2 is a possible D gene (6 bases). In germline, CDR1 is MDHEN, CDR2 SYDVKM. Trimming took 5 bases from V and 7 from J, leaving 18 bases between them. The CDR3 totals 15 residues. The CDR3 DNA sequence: TGTGCCAGCAGTCCAAGCCGGGGGTTGGGGAATGAGCAGTTCTTC. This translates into CASSPSRGLGNEQFF. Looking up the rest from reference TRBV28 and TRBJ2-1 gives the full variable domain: DVKVTQSSRYLVKRTGEKVFLECVQDMDHENMFWYRQDPGLGLRLIYFSYDVKMKEKGDIPEGYSVSREKKERFSLILESASTNQTSMYLCASSPSRGLGNEQFFGPGTRLTVL.